This T cell receptor (beta chain) was sequenced in a study of blood T cells in healthy people across ages. V shed 9 bases and J shed 9 bases, with 11 bases lying between them. CDR3 length: 11 amino acids. Germline V gene lookup returns CDR1 SGHVS and CDR2 FQNEAQ. For the second PCR, which ran for about 6 to 11 cycles, a sample-barcoded 5' primer and a J-beta primer mix were used. Each CDR3 protein is one row after TCRdb ran MiXCR on the 5' RACE reads. Here the sample spans around 1.5 million distinct CDR3 sequences, about 40% being singletons. Healthy Caucasian individuals from Russia aged about 6 to 90 served as donors. Study results and caveats: Strong correlation linked observed beta diversity and percent naive T cells.

This clonotype was seen just once. Its cognate antigen is unknown. The chain employs TRBV7-8 and TRBJ1-4; a weak D match, TRBD1 (5 bases). Sequencing was done on a sample of blood. The sequence came from a woman younger than 35 in good health. CDR3 sequence: CARPKGKKLFF. Here the CDR3 DNA reads TGTGCCAGGCCAAAGGGGAAAAAACTGTTTTTT.